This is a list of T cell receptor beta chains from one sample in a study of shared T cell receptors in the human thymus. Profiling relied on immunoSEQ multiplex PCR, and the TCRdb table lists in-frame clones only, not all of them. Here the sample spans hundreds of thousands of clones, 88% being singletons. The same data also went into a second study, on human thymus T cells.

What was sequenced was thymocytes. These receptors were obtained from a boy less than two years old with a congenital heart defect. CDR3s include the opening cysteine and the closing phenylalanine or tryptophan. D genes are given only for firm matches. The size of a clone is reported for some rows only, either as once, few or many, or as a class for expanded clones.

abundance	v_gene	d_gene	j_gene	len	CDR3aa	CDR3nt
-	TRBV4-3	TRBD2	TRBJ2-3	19	CASSQFSAGVFISTDTQYF	TGCGCCAGCAGCCAATTTAGCGCGGGAGTTTTTATAAGCACAGATACGCAGTATTTT
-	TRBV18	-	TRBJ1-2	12	CASSRRGYGYTF	TGTGCCAGCTCCCGACGCGGCTATGGCTACACCTTC
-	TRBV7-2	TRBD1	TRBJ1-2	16	CASSLAWRQGGWGYTF	TGTGCCAGCAGCTTAGCGTGGAGACAGGGAGGATGGGGCTACACCTTC
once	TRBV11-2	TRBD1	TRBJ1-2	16	CASSHYLRGTNYGYTF	TGTGCCAGCAGCCATTACCTCAGGGGGACGAACTATGGCTACACCTTC
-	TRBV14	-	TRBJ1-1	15	CASSSWTQTNTEAFF	TGTGCCAGCAGCTCATGGACTCAAACGAACACTGAAGCTTTCTTT
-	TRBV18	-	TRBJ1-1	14	CASSPGTTNTEAFF	TGTGCCAGCTCACCAGGGACAACCAACACTGAAGCTTTCTTT
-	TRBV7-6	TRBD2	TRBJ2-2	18	CASSPRPGTSRSVGELFF	TGTGCCAGCAGCCCACGCCCCGGGACTAGTAGGTCCGTAGGGGAGCTGTTTTTT
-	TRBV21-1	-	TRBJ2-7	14	CASPRDRSSYEQYF	TGTGCCAGCCCCCGGGACAGAAGCTCCTACGAGCAGTACTTC
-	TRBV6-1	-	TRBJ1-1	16	CASSGWDQGTNTEAFF	TGTGCCAGCAGTGGGTGGGACCAGGGGACGAACACTGAAGCTTTCTTT
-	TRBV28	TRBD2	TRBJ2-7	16	CASSLRWTSETYEQYF	TGTGCCAGCAGTTTACGCTGGACTAGCGAGACCTACGAGCAGTACTTC
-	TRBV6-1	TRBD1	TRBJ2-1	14	CASSERDRVNEQFF	TGTGCCAGCAGCGAACGGGACAGGGTGAATGAGCAGTTCTTC
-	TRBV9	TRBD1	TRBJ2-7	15	CASSAGQARSYEQYF	TGTGCCAGCAGCGCCGGACAGGCCCGATCCTACGAGCAGTACTTC
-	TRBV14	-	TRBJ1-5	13	CASSQDLGQSQHF	TGTGCCAGCAGCCAAGATCTGGGGCAGTCCCAGCATTTT
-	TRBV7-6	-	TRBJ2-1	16	CASTPREATSYNEQFF	TGTGCCAGCACCCCGAGGGAGGCCACCTCCTACAATGAGCAGTTCTTC
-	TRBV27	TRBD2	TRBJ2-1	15	CASSFLADFYNEQFF	TGTGCCAGCAGTTTTCTAGCGGATTTTTACAATGAGCAGTTCTTC
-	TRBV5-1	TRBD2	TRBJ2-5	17	CASSTIQTSGREETQYF	TGCGCCAGCAGCACAATCCAGACTAGCGGGAGGGAAGAGACCCAGTACTTC
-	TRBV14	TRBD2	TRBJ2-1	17	CASSRSNGRASYNEQFF	TGTGCCAGCAGTCGGTCGAACGGGAGGGCGTCCTACAATGAGCAGTTCTTC
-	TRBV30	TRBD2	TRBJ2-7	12	CAWSVSAGGESF	TGTGCCTGGAGTGTGTCGGCGGGAGGTGAGTCCTTC
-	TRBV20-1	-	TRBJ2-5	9	CSARAQEYF	TGCAGTGCTAGAGCCCAGGAGTACTTC
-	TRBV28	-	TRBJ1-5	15	CASRLAGPLNQPQHF	TGTGCCAGCAGGCTGGCAGGTCCACTCAATCAGCCCCAGCATTTT
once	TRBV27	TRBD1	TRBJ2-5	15	CASSSRDRGSETQYF	TGTGCCAGCAGTTCCCGGGACAGGGGAAGCGAGACCCAGTACTTC
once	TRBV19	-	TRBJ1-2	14	CASSYRAPRHGYTF	TGTGCCAGTAGTTACAGGGCCCCTAGGCATGGCTACACCTTC
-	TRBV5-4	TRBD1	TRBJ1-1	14	CASSFTQGLAEAFF	TGTGCCAGCAGCTTCACACAGGGGCTGGCTGAAGCTTTCTTT
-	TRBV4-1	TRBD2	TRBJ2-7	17	CASSQDPSGRALYEQYF	TGCGCCAGCAGCCAAGATCCTAGCGGGAGGGCTCTATACGAGCAGTACTTC
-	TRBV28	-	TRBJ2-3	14	CASSYGGPTDTQYF	TGTGCCAGCAGTTACGGCGGGCCCACAGATACGCAGTATTTT
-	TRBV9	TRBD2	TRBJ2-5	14	CASSVPTSEETQYF	TGTGCCAGCAGCGTACCGACTAGCGAGGAGACCCAGTACTTC
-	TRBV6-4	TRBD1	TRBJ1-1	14	CASSERQGRTEAFF	TGTGCCAGCAGTGAGAGACAGGGGAGGACTGAAGCTTTCTTT
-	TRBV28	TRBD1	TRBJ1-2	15	CASSLPLPTGEGYTF	TGTGCCAGCAGTTTACCCCTACCGACAGGGGAAGGCTACACCTTC
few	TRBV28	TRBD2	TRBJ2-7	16	CASSWMTSGRSYEQYF	TGTGCCAGCAGTTGGATGACTAGCGGACGCTCCTACGAGCAGTACTTC
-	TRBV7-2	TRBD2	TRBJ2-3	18	CASSHSSGRRPSTDTQYF	TGTGCCAGCAGCCATAGTAGCGGGAGGAGGCCCAGCACAGATACGCAGTATTTT
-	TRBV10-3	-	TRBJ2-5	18	CAISESGGGETNQETQYF	TGTGCCATCAGTGAGTCAGGGGGGGGAGAAACGAACCAAGAGACCCAGTACTTC
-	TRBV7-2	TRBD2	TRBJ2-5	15	CASSLRTSDQETQYF	TGTGCCAGCAGCTTAAGGACTAGCGACCAAGAGACCCAGTACTTC
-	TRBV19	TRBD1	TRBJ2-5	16	CASSKNTGGAQETQYF	TGTGCCAGTAGTAAAAACACAGGGGGAGCGCAAGAGACCCAGTACTTC
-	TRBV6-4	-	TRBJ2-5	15	CASSPRRGPQETQYF	TGTGCCAGCAGTCCCAGGAGGGGTCCCCAAGAGACCCAGTACTTC
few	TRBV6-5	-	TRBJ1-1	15	CASSYDGRRDTEAFF	TGTGCCAGCAGTTACGATGGGAGAAGGGACACTGAAGCTTTCTTT
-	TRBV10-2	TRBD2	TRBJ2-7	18	CASSESTLGLHPGGEQYF	TGCGCCAGCAGTGAGTCGACGCTAGGGTTACACCCCGGGGGGGAGCAGTACTTC
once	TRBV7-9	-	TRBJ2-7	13	CASSFSVPYEQYF	TGTGCCAGCAGCTTTTCAGTGCCCTACGAGCAGTACTTC
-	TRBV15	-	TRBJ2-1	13	CATSRDRDSQQFF	TGTGCCACCAGCAGAGATCGTGACAGTCAGCAGTTCTTC